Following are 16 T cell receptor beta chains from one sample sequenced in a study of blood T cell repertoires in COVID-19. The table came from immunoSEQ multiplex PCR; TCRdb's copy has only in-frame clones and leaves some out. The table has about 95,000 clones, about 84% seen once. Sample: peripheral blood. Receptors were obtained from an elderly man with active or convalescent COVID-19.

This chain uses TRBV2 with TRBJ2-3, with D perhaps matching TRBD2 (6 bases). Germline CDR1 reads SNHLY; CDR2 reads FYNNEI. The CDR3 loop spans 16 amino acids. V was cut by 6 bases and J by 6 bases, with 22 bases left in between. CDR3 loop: CASSLDGSGAGDTQYF. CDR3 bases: TGTGCCAGCAGCCTAGACGGTAGCGGTGCAGGTGATACGCAGTATTTT.

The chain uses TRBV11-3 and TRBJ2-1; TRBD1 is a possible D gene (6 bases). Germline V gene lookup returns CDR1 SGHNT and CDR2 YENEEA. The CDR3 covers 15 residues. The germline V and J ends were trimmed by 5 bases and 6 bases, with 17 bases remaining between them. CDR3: CASSPGTTGFNEQFF. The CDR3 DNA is TGTGCCAGCAGCCCGGGGACCACAGGGTTCAATGAGCAGTTCTTC.

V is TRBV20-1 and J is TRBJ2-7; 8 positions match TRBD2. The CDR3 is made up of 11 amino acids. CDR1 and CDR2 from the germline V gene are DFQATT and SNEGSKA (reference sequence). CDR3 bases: TGCATGGGCGGGGGGATAGGGGAGCAGTACTTC. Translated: CMGGGIGEQYF.

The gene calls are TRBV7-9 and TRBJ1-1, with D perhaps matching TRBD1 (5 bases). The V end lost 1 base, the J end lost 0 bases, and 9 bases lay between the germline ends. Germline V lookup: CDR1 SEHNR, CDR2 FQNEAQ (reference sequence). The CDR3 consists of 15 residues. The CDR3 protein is CASSLVTGVNTEAFF. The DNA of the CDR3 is TGTGCCAGCAGCTTAGTAACAGGAGTGAACACTGAAGCTTTCTTT.

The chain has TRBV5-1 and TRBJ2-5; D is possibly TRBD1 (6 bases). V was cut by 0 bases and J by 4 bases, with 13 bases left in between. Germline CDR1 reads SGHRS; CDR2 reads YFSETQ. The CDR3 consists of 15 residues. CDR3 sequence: CASSLVYRVGETQYF. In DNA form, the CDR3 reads TGCGCCAGCAGCTTGGTTTACAGGGTGGGAGAGACCCAGTACTTC.

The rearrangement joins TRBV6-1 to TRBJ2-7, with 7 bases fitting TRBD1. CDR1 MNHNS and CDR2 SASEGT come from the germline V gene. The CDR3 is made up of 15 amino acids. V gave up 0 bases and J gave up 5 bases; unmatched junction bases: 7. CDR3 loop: CASSEAGTVTHEQYF. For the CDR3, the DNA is TGTGCCAGCAGTGAAGCGGGGACAGTCACCCACGAGCAGTACTTC.

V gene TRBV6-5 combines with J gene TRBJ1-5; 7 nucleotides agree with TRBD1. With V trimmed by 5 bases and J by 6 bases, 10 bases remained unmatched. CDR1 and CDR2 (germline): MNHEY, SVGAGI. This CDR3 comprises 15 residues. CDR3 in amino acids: CASSPPGTATQPQHF. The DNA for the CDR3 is TGTGCCAGCAGTCCTCCGGGGACAGCGACTCAGCCCCAGCATTTT.

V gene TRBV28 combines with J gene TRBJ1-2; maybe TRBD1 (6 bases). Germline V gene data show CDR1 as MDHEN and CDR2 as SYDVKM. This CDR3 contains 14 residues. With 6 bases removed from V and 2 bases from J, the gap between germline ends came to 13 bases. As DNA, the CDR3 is TGTGCCAGCAGATCCCATACAGGGAACTATGGCTACACCTTC. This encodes CASRSHTGNYGYTF.

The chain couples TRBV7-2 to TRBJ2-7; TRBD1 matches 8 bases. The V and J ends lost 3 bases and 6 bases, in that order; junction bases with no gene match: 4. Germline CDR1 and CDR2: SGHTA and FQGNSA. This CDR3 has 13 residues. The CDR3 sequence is CASSLTGDREQYF. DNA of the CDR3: TGTGCCAGCAGCTTGACAGGGGATCGCGAGCAGTACTTC.

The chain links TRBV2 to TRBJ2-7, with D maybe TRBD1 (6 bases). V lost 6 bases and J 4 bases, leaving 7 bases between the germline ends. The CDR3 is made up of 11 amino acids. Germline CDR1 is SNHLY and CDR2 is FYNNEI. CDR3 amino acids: CASSGQYEQYF. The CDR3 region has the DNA TGTGCCAGCAGCGGACAGTACGAGCAGTACTTC.

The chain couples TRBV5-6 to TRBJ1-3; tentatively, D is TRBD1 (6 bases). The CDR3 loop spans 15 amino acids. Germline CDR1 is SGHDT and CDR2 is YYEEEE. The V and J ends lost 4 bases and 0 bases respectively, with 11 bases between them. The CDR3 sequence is CASSLDRFSGNTIYF. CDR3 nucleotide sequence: TGTGCCAGCAGCCTGGACAGATTCTCTGGAAACACCATATATTTT.

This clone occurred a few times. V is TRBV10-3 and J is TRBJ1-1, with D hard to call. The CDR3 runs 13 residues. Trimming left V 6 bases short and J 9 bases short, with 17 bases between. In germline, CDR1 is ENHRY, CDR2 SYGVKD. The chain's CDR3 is CAIRRLDGEKAFF. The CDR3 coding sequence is TGTGCCATCAGACGATTGGACGGGGAAAAAGCTTTCTTT.

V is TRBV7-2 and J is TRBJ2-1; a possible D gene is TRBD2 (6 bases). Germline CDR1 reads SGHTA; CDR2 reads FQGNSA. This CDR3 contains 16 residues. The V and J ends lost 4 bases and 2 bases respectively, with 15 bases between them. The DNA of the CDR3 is TGTGCCAGCAGCTCTGAGAGCGGGCAAGCCTACAATGAGCAGTTCTTC. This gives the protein CASSSESGQAYNEQFF.

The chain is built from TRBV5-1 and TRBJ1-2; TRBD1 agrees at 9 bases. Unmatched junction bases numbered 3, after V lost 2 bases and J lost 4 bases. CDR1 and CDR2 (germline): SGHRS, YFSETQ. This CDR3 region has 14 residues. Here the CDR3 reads CASSFLQGAYGYTF. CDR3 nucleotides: TGCGCCAGCAGCTTCCTACAGGGGGCCTATGGCTACACCTTC.

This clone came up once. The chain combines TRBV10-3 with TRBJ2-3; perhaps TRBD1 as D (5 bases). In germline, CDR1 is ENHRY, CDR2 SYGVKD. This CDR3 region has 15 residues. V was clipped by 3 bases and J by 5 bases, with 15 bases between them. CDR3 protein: CAISDRSTDRDTQYF. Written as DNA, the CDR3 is TGTGCCATCAGTGATAGATCTACCGACAGAGATACGCAGTATTTT.

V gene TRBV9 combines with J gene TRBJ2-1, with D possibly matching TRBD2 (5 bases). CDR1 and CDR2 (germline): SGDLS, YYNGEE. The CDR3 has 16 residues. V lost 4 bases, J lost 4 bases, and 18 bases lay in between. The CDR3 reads CASSHPQRKLYNEQFF. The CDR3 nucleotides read TGTGCCAGCAGCCACCCCCAGCGGAAACTTTACAATGAGCAGTTCTTC.